These 23 T cell receptor beta chains were sequenced from one sample in a study of graft-versus-host responses after intestinal transplantation. These TCRs are of unknown antigen specificity. Sequencing used immunoSEQ multiplex PCR; TCRdb keeps in-frame clones, though not all of them. This sample has tens of thousands of clones; 90% to 95% occur once, and the top ten carry approximately 0.4%. The sample consisted of unstimulated CD4+ T cells sorted from spleen or lymph node cells, taken before transplant. The receptors shown here come from a human donor who was the organ donor for an intestinal transplant.

The V gene is TRBV7-2, the J gene TRBJ2-2; TRBD2 agrees at 7 bases. The germline CDR1 and CDR2 sequences are SGHTA and FQGNSA. J gave up 2 bases and V 6 bases, and 3 bases lay outside the gene matches. CDR3 length: 14 residues. The CDR3 reads CASSGLVNTGELFF. CDR3 nucleotide sequence: TGTGCCAGCAGTGGACTAGTTAACACCGGGGAGCTGTTTTTT.

The chain employs TRBV6-6 and TRBJ2-7; TRBD1 aligns across 9 bases. V gave up 6 bases and J gave up 0 bases; unmatched junction bases: 9. CDR1 and CDR2 (germline): MNHNY, SVGAGI (reference sequence). This CDR3 region has 16 residues. CDR3 residues: CASRETGGTSSYEQYF. CDR3 nucleotide sequence: TGTGCCAGCAGAGAAACAGGGGGCACGAGCTCCTACGAGCAGTACTTC.

The chain is built from TRBV5-1 and TRBJ2-5, with 9 bases identical to TRBD2. The CDR3 covers 13 residues. With 2 bases clipped from V and 5 bases from J, the junction kept 1 base outside the gene matches. Germline V gene lookup returns CDR1 SGHRS and CDR2 YFSETQ. CDR3 sequence (DNA): TGCGCCAGCAGCTTTACTAGCGGGGAGACCCAGTACTTC. Translation gives CASSFTSGETQYF.

The sample holds one count of this clone. The chain employs TRBV6-5 and TRBJ2-7, with a possible D match to TRBD2 (7 bases). The CDR3 extends over 15 amino acids. Trimming removed 6 bases at V and 1 base at J, with 16 bases between. Per germline, CDR1 MNHEY and CDR2 SVGAGI. Here the CDR3 reads CASSRRGLVSYEQYF. The CDR3 coding sequence is TGTGCCAGCAGCAGGCGGGGGCTAGTATCCTACGAGCAGTACTTC.

The rearrangement joins TRBV4-3 to TRBJ1-6; D not resolved. Germline V gene lookup returns CDR1 LGHNA and CDR2 YSLEER. The CDR3 spans 13 residues. V lost 0 bases and J lost 6, with 3 bases in between. CDR3 loop: CASSQDGNSPLHF. In DNA form, the CDR3 reads TGCGCCAGCAGCCAAGATGGTAATTCACCCCTCCACTTT.

The gene calls are TRBV7-9 and TRBJ1-2; 7 bases agree with TRBD1. Germline CDR1 is SEHNR and CDR2 is FQNEAQ (reference sequence). This CDR3 has 12 amino acids. V was pared by 5 bases and J by 12 bases, with 9 bases of the junction left unmatched. The chain's CDR3 is CASSRSLGGNTF. CDR3 sequence (DNA): TGTGCCAGCAGCCGAAGCTTAGGGGGCAACACCTTC.

This clone was counted a single time. V is TRBV5-1 and J is TRBJ1-2; 7 bases are shared with TRBD1. Looked up from germline, CDR1 is SGHRS and CDR2 is YFSETQ. V shed 0 bases, J shed 3 bases, and the junction held 2 bases outside the gene matches. The CDR3 sequence is 14 residues long. CDR3 sequence (DNA): TGCGCCAGCAGCTTGGACAGGGGACACTATGGCTACACCTTC. This translates into CASSLDRGHYGYTF. The full variable domain, completed using reference TRBV5-1 and TRBJ1-2, is KAGVTQTPRYLIKTRGQQVTLSCSPISGHRSVSWYQQTPGQGLQFLFEYFSETQRNKGNFPGRFSGRQFSNSRSEMNVSTLELGDSALYLCASSLDRGHYGYTFGSGTRLTVV.

The chain has TRBV4-2 and TRBJ2-3; D is perhaps TRBD1 (5 bases). Trimming removed 0 bases from V and 1 base from J, with 17 bases in between. Germline values: CDR1 LGHNA, CDR2 YNFKEQ. The CDR3 runs to 18 residues. DNA of the CDR3: TGTGCCAGCAGCCAAGATAGTGGGGCCAGTGGGGGCACAGATACGCAGTATTTT. It is translated as CASSQDSGASGGTDTQYF.

The chain uses TRBV19 and TRBJ2-5; TRBD2 agrees at 14 bases. Germline V CDR1 and CDR2: LNHDA, SQIVND (reference sequence). This CDR3 spans 17 amino acids. The V and J ends lost 4 bases and 0 bases, in that order; junction bases with no gene match: 4. The CDR3 sequence: CASSTRTSGGYQETQYF. CDR3 DNA: TGTGCCAGTAGTACCAGGACTAGCGGGGGGTACCAAGAGACCCAGTACTTC.

The rearrangement links TRBV18 to TRBJ2-3, with a weak D call TRBD1 (5 bases). This CDR3 region has 14 residues. Trimming stripped 4 bases from V and 4 bases from J, with 12 bases between. CDR1 and CDR2 from the germline V gene are KGHSH and LQKENI. CDR3: CASSRSVGADTQYF. The CDR3 bases are TGTGCCAGCTCACGATCGGTAGGGGCAGATACGCAGTATTTT.

The rearrangement links TRBV27 to TRBJ2-2; D may be TRBD1 (5 bases). This CDR3 spans 15 amino acids. Germline-derived CDR1 and CDR2 are MNHEY and SMNVEV (reference sequence). V lost 3 bases and J lost 1, with 9 bases in between. The CDR3 region is CASSFGRGNTGELFF. CDR3 DNA: TGTGCCAGCAGTTTTGGAAGGGGGAACACCGGGGAGCTGTTTTTT.

The chain links TRBV9 to TRBJ2-5; 7 nucleotides line up with TRBD2. The CDR3 sequence is 16 residues long. CDR1 SGDLS and CDR2 YYNGEE come from the germline V gene. After removal of 4 bases from V and 5 bases from J, the junction contained 14 bases not matched to a gene. CDR3 sequence: CASSLMSGALQETQYF. The CDR3 DNA is TGTGCCAGCAGCCTAATGAGCGGGGCCCTCCAGGAGACCCAGTACTTC.

The genes are TRBV12-5 and TRBJ2-7; no firm D call. Trimming took 5 bases from V and 2 from J, leaving 13 bases between them. Germline V lookup: CDR1 LGHNT, CDR2 FRNRAP. The CDR3 runs 14 residues. CDR3 nucleotides: TGTGCTAGTGGTCCCACAAAGCCTCCCTACGAGCAGTACTTC. Protein sequence: CASGPTKPPYEQYF.

About this clone itself: Its ends do not fully match the called genes, so a read error is possible. The rearrangement joins TRBV15 to TRBJ1-5; 7 bases agree with TRBD1. In germline, CDR1 is LNHNV, CDR2 YYDKDF (reference sequence). The CDR3 sequence is 12 residues long. CDR3 in DNA: TGTGCCACCGGCAGGGGGTATCAGCCCCAGCATTTT. This translates into CATGRGYQPQHF.

The CDR3 DNA is TGTGCCAGCTCCTGGGCAGCGCGCGAGCAGTACTTC. Amino acid sequence: CASSWAAREQYF. The genes are TRBV6-1 and TRBJ2-5; D is uncertain. The DNA end is more similar to TRBJ2-7, so the J call may be wrong. There are 12 residues in the CDR3. CDR1 is MNHNS, CDR2 SASEGT, per germline.

This sequence joins TRBV7-8 and TRBJ2-5, with 9 bases aligning to TRBD2. There are 13 residues in the CDR3. The V gene's germline CDR1 is SGHVS and CDR2 FQNEAQ. V lost 2 bases to trimming and J lost 5 bases; unmatched junction nucleotides: 0. The CDR3 reads CASSLLAGETQYF. The CDR3 nucleotides are TGTGCCAGCAGCTTACTAGCGGGGGAGACCCAGTACTTC.

The genes are TRBV18 and TRBJ1-1; a weak D match, TRBD1 (5 bases). Looked up from germline, CDR1 is KGHSH and CDR2 is LQKENI. The CDR3 runs 13 residues. With 5 bases removed from V and 1 base from J, the gap between germline ends came to 8 bases. The CDR3 coding sequence is TGTGCCAGCTCATTTCAGGGGAACACTGAAGCTTTCTTT. Encoded protein: CASSFQGNTEAFF.

The V and J genes are TRBV7-9 and TRBJ2-3; 10 bases are a match to TRBD1. CDR3 size: 17 residues. Trimming cost V 3 bases and J 2 bases; bases outside gene matches: 8. Per germline, CDR1 SEHNR and CDR2 FQNEAQ (reference sequence). CDR3 in amino acids: CASSFLRQGAITDTQYF. In DNA form, the CDR3 reads TGTGCCAGCAGCTTTCTCCGACAGGGGGCTATCACAGATACGCAGTATTTT.

The chain uses TRBV6-8 and TRBJ2-7, with D unresolved. Trimming left V 8 bases short and J 2 bases short, with 13 bases between. In germline, CDR1 is MNHGY, CDR2 SAAAGT. This CDR3 is 13 amino acids long. The CDR3 DNA is TGTGCCAGCCACGCAGACCCTCCCTACGAGCAGTACTTC. Translating it yields CASHADPPYEQYF.

The CDR3 loop reads CASRAGAETQYF. DNA for the CDR3: TGTGCCAGCCGAGCGGGGGCAGAGACCCAGTACTTC. This chain uses TRBV19 with TRBJ2-5, with TRBD2 matching over 8 bases. V dropped 9 bases and J dropped 4; count of bases not matched to a gene: 4. Germline assignment: CDR1 LNHDA and CDR2 SQIVND (reference sequence). The CDR3 has 12 amino acids.

The chain uses TRBV5-4 and TRBJ2-5; 11 bases fit TRBD2. V lost 2 bases and J lost 2; bases outside the gene matches: 8. The germline V gene has CDR1 SGHNT and CDR2 YYREEE (reference sequence). The CDR3 runs 17 residues. In DNA form, the CDR3 reads TGTGCCAGCAGCTTTAGACTAGCGGGGAGAGAGCAAGAGACCCAGTACTTC. Its translation: CASSFRLAGREQETQYF.

This chain connects TRBV5-5 to TRBJ2-7; D perhaps matches TRBD2 (7 bases). V was clipped by 0 bases and J by 7 bases, with 14 bases between them. Germline lookup yields CDR1 SGHKS and CDR2 YYEKEE (reference sequence). This CDR3 is built from 14 residues. In nucleotides, the CDR3 is TGTGCCAGCAGCTTGGCCATAGGGGGGGTAGAGCAGTACTTC. Protein product: CASSLAIGGVEQYF.

V gene TRBV7-2 combines with J gene TRBJ2-5; perhaps TRBD1 as D (6 bases). CDR3 length equals 13 residues. Trimming stripped 2 bases from V and 5 bases from J, with 9 bases between. The germline CDR1 and CDR2 sequences are SGHTA and FQGNSA. The CDR3, as DNA: TGTGCCAGCAGCTTATTGAGGGGGGAGACCCAGTACTTC. Translating gives CASSLLRGETQYF.